The clone carrying this TCR beta chain was seen a single time. Its specificity is unknown. The data derive from a study of shared clonotypes between healthy human individuals. Study-wide results and caveats: The small donor group covered limited genetic and exposure diversity.

Original processing methods: ImmunoSEQ yielded junction-only sequences lacking quality scores, so filtering differed. Clones were sequenced by immunoSEQ multiplex PCR, and TCRdb holds only the in-frame ones, with some missing. V, J and clone size reflect that table, while D and trimming were determined from the DNA. The sample includes 450,000 to 600,000 clones, 70% to 80% seen only once; the top ten take 10% to 15%. Germline V CDR1 and CDR2: LNHDA, SQIVND (reference sequence). Trimming removed 5 bases at V and 0 bases at J, with 14 bases between. The CDR3 has 15 residues. Input material: PBMCs. The sequence was obtained from a woman in her thirties or forties in good health. Some clones in this sample may be carry-over from other donors' samples. The chain is built from TRBV19 and TRBJ2-7; D tentatively fits TRBD1 or TRBD2 (5 bases each). The CDR3: CASSQGPLRSYEQYF. CDR3 nucleotides: TGTGCCAGTAGTCAGGGACCTCTCCGCTCCTACGAGCAGTACTTC. Together with reference TRBV19 and TRBJ2-7, the CDR3 gives the full variable domain: DGGITQSPKYLFRKEGQNVTLSCEQNLNHDAMYWYRQDPGQGLRLIYYSQIVNDFQKGDIAEGYSVSREKKESFPLTVTSAQKNPTAFYLCASSQGPLRSYEQYFGPGTRLTVT.